This TCR beta chain was retrieved from a study of T-cell reconstitution after alpha-beta-depleted transplantation in children. V shed 0 bases and J 7 bases; nucleotides not matched to a gene: 7. The CDR3 spans 16 residues. Germline loops: CDR1 SGHRS, CDR2 YFSETQ. This clonotype was counted ten times or more. What it binds is not known. Findings and caveats of the study: Day-60 TCRbeta diversity that was high in some patients was derived from surviving recipient T cells and thymic progenitors. The main origin of T-cell counts and diversity one year after transplant was newly produced T cells. Roughly two months post-transplant, alpha-beta T cells reportedly originated from several hundred graft clones that had expanded.

Using unique molecular identifiers, the investigators prepared the TCRbeta library. TCRdb re-called the PCR reads with MiXCR, one entry per CDR3 protein. There are some 300,000 distinct CDR3 sequences in the sample; over 7% occur only once, and approximately 9% lies in the top ten. This TCR derives from a female patient between 2 and 15 years old who had a stem cell transplant for Fanconi anemia, so the T cells may come from the graft donor. The rearrangement joins TRBV5-1 to TRBJ2-5; 12 bases map to TRBD1. Sequencing was performed on peripheral blood, taken 360 days after TCRalphabeta/CD19-depleted stem cell transplant. Here the CDR3 reads CASSLAWDRGRRTQYF. The CDR3 coding sequence is TGCGCCAGCAGCTTGGCGTGGGACAGGGGGCGAAGGACCCAGTACTTC.